Detailed here is one T cell receptor beta chain. Its antigen is not identified. Coverage ceases 3 residues before the CDR3 finishes, and the germline J gene fills in the end. Profiled with immunoSEQ multiplex PCR; TCRdb holds only in-frame clones, not every one. This sample carries around 23,000 clones, with approximately 25% going to the ten biggest clones. The sample is drawn from a study of T cells in women clearing cervical HPV infection. Study details: Cases: HPV16-related CIN3 or worse on histology, 2 invasive cancers. Study-level points and caveats: CIN3+ cases had significantly higher TCR richness than controls; evenness did not differ. TRBV6-7 relative abundance averaged approximately 0.11% in cases and 0.15% to 0.2% in controls.

V shed 2 bases, J shed 0 bases, and the junction held 6 bases outside the gene matches. This CDR3 spans 16 amino acids. The germline gives CDR1 KGHSH, CDR2 LQKENI. Sequenced material: blood buffy coat. The TCR sequence derives from a woman between 18 and 70 years old with a cervical HPV16 infection that either progressed to CIN3+ or cleared (not recorded which). The J gene is TRBJ1-1, the V gene TRBV18, with 7 bases aligning to TRBD1. Partial CDR3 DNA: TGTGCCAGCTCACCAGGGACAGTTATTATGAACACTGAA. Residues: CASSPGTVIMNTE. The full CDR3 sequence reads CASSPGTVIMNTEAFF.